Presented here are 22 T cell receptor beta chains from one specimen sequenced in a study of T cells in Graves' hyperthyroidism and ophthalmopathy. The source material, RNA transcripts, was used to amplify TCR beta CDR3 regions. In the first-round RT-PCR of the TCR CDR3, the HTBI primer set was used. TCRdb reprocessed the multiplex PCR reads via MiXCR and lists one record per CDR3 protein. The sample has around 620,000 distinct CDR3 sequences; about 14% are singletons. Source material: blood. The receptors here all came from a woman aged 18-35 years with Graves' ophthalmopathy.

V and J are TRBV7-9 and TRBJ2-5, with a possible D match to TRBD1 (5 bases). Germline V gene lookup returns CDR1 SEHNR and CDR2 FQNEAQ (reference sequence). The length of the CDR3 is 17 residues. V gave up 5 bases and J gave up 4 bases, with 23 bases separating them. The CDR3 nucleotides are TGTGCCAGCAGCCCTCCACAAGGGGCGAACTTTCTAGAGACCCAGTACTTC. Protein product: CASSPPQGANFLETQYF.

A few counts support this clonotype. The V and J genes are TRBV2 and TRBJ2-7; tentatively, D is TRBD1 (5 bases). Germline CDR1 is SNHLY and CDR2 is FYNNEI. The CDR3 is made up of 13 amino acids. Trimming cost V 7 bases and J 2 bases, with 12 bases left between them. The CDR3 sequence is CASIRPDTYEQYF. The CDR3 bases are TGTGCCAGCATTAGGCCGGACACCTACGAGCAGTACTTC.

The chain is built from TRBV7-2 and TRBJ2-2; unclear D gene. CDR1 is SGHTA, CDR2 FQGNSA, per germline. This CDR3 is 15 amino acids long. V was clipped by 3 bases and J by 6 bases, with 14 bases between them. CDR3 loop: CASSFQKGYAGELFF. For the CDR3, the DNA is TGTGCCAGCAGCTTTCAGAAGGGATACGCCGGGGAGCTGTTTTTT.

This clonotype was detected many times. J is TRBJ2-7 and V is TRBV27, with unresolved D. The CDR3 consists of 15 residues. V was pared by 0 bases and J by 2 bases, with 11 bases between. Germline V gene sequence: CDR1 MNHEY, CDR2 SMNVEV (reference sequence). The DNA of the CDR3 is TGTGCCAGCAGTTTATCGCGGCAGCCTCCCTACGAGCAGTACTTC. This codes for CASSLSRQPPYEQYF.

This clonotype was counted at least ten times. The gene calls are TRBV30 and TRBJ2-5; D call uncertain. V was trimmed by 0 bases and J by 1 base, leaving 6 bases between them. CDR1 and CDR2 (germline): GTSNPN, SVGIG (reference sequence). There are 13 residues in the CDR3. CDR3 sequence (DNA): TGTGCCTGGAGTGTGAAGGGCCAAGAGACCCAGTACTTC. Translated: CAWSVKGQETQYF.

Only a few counts were recorded for this clonotype. The V gene is TRBV5-6, the J gene TRBJ2-7, with 10 bases that match TRBD2. With V trimmed by 6 bases and J by 3 bases, 18 bases remained unmatched. Germline assignment: CDR1 SGHDT and CDR2 YYEEEE. The CDR3 covers 18 residues. The CDR3 coding sequence is TGTGCCAGCACCAGAGCGGGAGGGCTTTCCCCCAGACTCTACGAGCAGTACTTC. The encoded protein is CASTRAGGLSPRLYEQYF.

The CDR3 loop reads CASRSTDSASYNEQFF. The CDR3 DNA follows: TGTGCCAGCAGATCAACGGACAGTGCCTCCTACAATGAGCAGTTCTTC. The V gene is TRBV12-3 or TRBV12-4, the J gene TRBJ2-1; a weak D match, TRBD1 (6 bases). The V end was cut by 6 bases, the J end by 0 bases, with 15 bases between. The length of the CDR3 is 16 residues.

Ten or more counts support this clonotype. J is TRBJ2-7 and V is TRBV12-3 or TRBV12-4, with TRBD2 matching 7 bases. The CDR3 is made up of 15 amino acids. V gave up 3 bases and J gave up 3 bases; unmatched junction bases: 8. CDR3 in amino acids: CASSLGRDRNYEQYF. CDR3 nucleotide sequence: TGTGCCAGCAGTTTGGGGAGGGACCGCAACTACGAGCAGTACTTC.

This clonotype was detected many times. This rearrangement joins TRBV5-1 to TRBJ2-7; the match to TRBD2 covers 11 bases. V dropped 3 bases and J dropped 5; count of bases not matched to a gene: 4. The CDR3 is 14 residues long. Germline CDR1 is SGHRS and CDR2 is YFSETQ. The CDR3 DNA sequence: TGCGCCAGCAGCTCACTAGCGGGAGCAGACGAGCAGTACTTC. It encodes CASSSLAGADEQYF.

V usage is TRBV5-1 and J usage is TRBJ2-2, with D possibly TRBD2 on 5 matching bases. Trimming took off 2 bases at V and 0 bases at J, with 20 bases between the two ends. CDR1 is SGHRS and CDR2 is YFSETQ in the germline V gene. This CDR3 is built from 19 residues. CDR3 residues: CASSFSLPNSATNTGELFF. CDR3 sequence (DNA): TGCGCCAGCAGCTTCTCACTTCCAAATAGCGCGACGAACACCGGGGAGCTGTTTTTT.

This rearrangement joins TRBV11-1 to TRBJ2-1, with 12 nucleotides matching TRBD2. This CDR3 is built from 14 residues. In germline, CDR1 is SGHAT, CDR2 FQDESV (reference sequence). The V gene end was trimmed by 5 bases and the J gene end by 7 bases; junction bases not matched to a gene: 3. In nucleotides, the CDR3 is TGTGCCAGCAGCACGACTAGCGGGGGAAATGAGCAGTTCTTC. Translation: CASSTTSGGNEQFF.

This clonotype was seen at least ten times. This chain connects TRBV28 to TRBJ2-1; D is undetermined. Germline CDR1 is MDHEN and CDR2 is SYDVKM. Trimming removed 3 bases at V and 0 bases at J, with 9 bases between. CDR3 length: 15 residues. In DNA form, the CDR3 reads TGTGCCAGCAGTTTTTGGGCCAACTCCTACAATGAGCAGTTCTTC. It encodes CASSFWANSYNEQFF.

This clonotype was seen a single time. The V and J genes are TRBV28 and TRBJ2-7; possible D gene TRBD2, 6 bases. Germline CDR1 is MDHEN and CDR2 is SYDVKM. Trimming took off 3 bases at V and 0 bases at J, with 15 bases between the two ends. The CDR3 is made up of 16 amino acids. The DNA of the CDR3 is TGTGCCAGCAGTTTGTTCGGCGGGACCCCCTCCTACGAGCAGTACTTC. It specifies CASSLFGGTPSYEQYF.

This clonotype occurred many times. The chain combines TRBV6-6 with TRBJ2-7; 9 bases are a match to TRBD2. The CDR3 is made up of 15 amino acids. The trim removed 2 bases at V and 5 bases at J, leaving 7 bases unmatched. The germline V gene encodes CDR1 MNHNY and CDR2 SVGAGI (reference sequence). CDR3 protein: CASSYAPGLANEQYF. The CDR3 nucleotides read TGTGCCAGCAGTTACGCCCCGGGACTAGCTAACGAGCAGTACTTC.

This clonotype was seen ten or more times. The genes are TRBV20-1 and TRBJ1-1; D ambiguous. The V gene's germline CDR1 is DFQATT and CDR2 SNEGSKA (reference sequence). The CDR3 contains 14 residues. Deletions cut 1 base from V and 1 base from J, with 10 bases between. This chain's CDR3 is CSARGWGENTEAFF. In DNA, the CDR3 is TGCAGTGCTAGAGGTTGGGGAGAGAACACTGAAGCTTTCTTT.

This clonotype was seen at least ten times. The rearrangement links TRBV28 to TRBJ1-5, with TRBD1 matching over 10 bases. The CDR3 is 19 residues long. Looked up from germline, CDR1 is MDHEN and CDR2 is SYDVKM. With V trimmed by 7 bases and J by 4 bases, 19 bases remained unmatched. The CDR3 reads CASTFFVGQGTLANQPQHF. CDR3 nucleotide sequence: TGTGCCAGCACCTTTTTTGTGGGACAGGGGACCCTGGCGAATCAGCCCCAGCATTTT.

This chain connects TRBV6-5 to TRBJ1-4, with D uncertain. The CDR3 spans 14 residues. V lost 2 bases and J lost 5, with 9 bases in between. From germline, CDR1 is MNHEY and CDR2 SVGAGI. The CDR3 sequence: CASSYVVGNEKLFF. For the CDR3, the DNA is TGTGCCAGCAGTTACGTCGTGGGGAATGAAAAACTGTTTTTT.

Only one count was recorded for this clonotype. The chain joins TRBV19 to TRBJ2-1; perhaps D is TRBD1 or TRBD2 (5 bases each). CDR3 size: 15 residues. V was clipped by 1 base and J by 7 bases, with 14 bases between them. Germline V gene data show CDR1 as LNHDA and CDR2 as SQIVND (reference sequence). The CDR3 loop is CASSIGGRSGNEQFF. The CDR3 bases are TGTGCCAGTAGTATAGGGGGACGGTCCGGGAATGAGCAGTTCTTC.

This clonotype was seen ten or more times. This chain connects TRBV2 to TRBJ1-5, with D tentatively TRBD1 (6 bases). CDR1 SNHLY and CDR2 FYNNEI come from the germline V gene. The V and J ends lost 3 bases and 1 base respectively, with 13 bases between them. This CDR3 comprises 16 residues. The CDR3 is CASSDSGGWSNQPQHF. CDR3 nucleotides: TGTGCCAGCAGTGATTCGGGGGGCTGGAGCAATCAGCCCCAGCATTTT.

This clonotype was seen at least ten times. This rearrangement joins TRBV6-1 to TRBJ2-7, with D possibly TRBD2 on 6 matching bases. Trimming removed 6 bases at V and 2 bases at J, with 17 bases between. This CDR3 has 15 residues. CDR1 MNHNS and CDR2 SASEGT come from the germline V gene. The CDR3 spells CASSPSGLEAYEQYF. Written as DNA, the CDR3 is TGTGCCAGCAGCCCCAGCGGGTTAGAAGCCTACGAGCAGTACTTC.

Turning to this clonotype: Here the CDR3 omits its conserved ending phenylalanine or tryptophan, so a read error is the likely source. J is TRBJ2-4 and V is TRBV9; TRBD2 is a possible D gene (6 bases). CDR3 length: 14 residues. Trimming removed 0 bases from V and 6 bases from J, with 10 bases in between. Germline V lookup: CDR1 SGDLS, CDR2 YYNGEE. The CDR3 nucleotides are TGTGCCAGCAGCGTAGGGGGGGATGGAAACATTCAGTACTCC. As protein: CASSVGGDGNIQYS.

This clonotype was recorded many times. This CDR3 is CASGLSEGLAGAFVYEQYF. The DNA of the CDR3 is TGTGCTAGTGGTTTGAGCGAGGGACTAGCGGGAGCTTTTGTTTACGAGCAGTACTTC. V gene TRBV12-5 combines with J gene TRBJ2-7, with 14 nucleotides matching TRBD2. The germline gives CDR1 LGHNT, CDR2 FRNRAP. The CDR3 length is 19 residues. With V trimmed by 2 bases and J by 4 bases, 13 bases remained unmatched.